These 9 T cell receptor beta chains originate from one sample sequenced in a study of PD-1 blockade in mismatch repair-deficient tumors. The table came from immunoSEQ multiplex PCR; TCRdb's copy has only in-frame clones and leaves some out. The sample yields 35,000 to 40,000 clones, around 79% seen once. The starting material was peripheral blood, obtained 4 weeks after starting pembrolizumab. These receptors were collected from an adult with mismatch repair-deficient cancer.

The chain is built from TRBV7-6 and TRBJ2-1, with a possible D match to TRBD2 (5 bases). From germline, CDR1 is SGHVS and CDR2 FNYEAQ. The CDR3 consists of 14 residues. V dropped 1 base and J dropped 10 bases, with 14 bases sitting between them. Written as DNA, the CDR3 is TGTGCCAGCAGCTTAGGGCCGAGGGCGGAGGAGCAGTTCTTC. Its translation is CASSLGPRAEEQFF. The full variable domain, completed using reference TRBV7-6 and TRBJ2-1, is GAGVSQSPRYKVTKRGQDVALRCDPISGHVSLYWYRQALGQGPEFLTYFNYEAQQDKSGLPNDRFSAERPEGSISTLTIQRTEQRDSAMYRCASSLGPRAEEQFFGPGTRLTVL.

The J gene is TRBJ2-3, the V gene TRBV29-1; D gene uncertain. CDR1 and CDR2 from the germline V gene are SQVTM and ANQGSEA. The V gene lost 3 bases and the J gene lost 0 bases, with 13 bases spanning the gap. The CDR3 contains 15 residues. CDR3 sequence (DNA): TGCAGCGTTGATCTACGGAGTGCTAGCACAGATACGCAGTATTTT. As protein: CSVDLRSASTDTQYF.

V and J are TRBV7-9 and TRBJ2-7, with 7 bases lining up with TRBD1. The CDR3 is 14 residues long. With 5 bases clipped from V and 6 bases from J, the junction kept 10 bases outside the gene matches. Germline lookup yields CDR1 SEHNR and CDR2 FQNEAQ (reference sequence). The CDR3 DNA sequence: TGTGCCAGCAGCAGTAACAGGGGTTACTCCGAGCAGTACTTC. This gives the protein CASSSNRGYSEQYF.

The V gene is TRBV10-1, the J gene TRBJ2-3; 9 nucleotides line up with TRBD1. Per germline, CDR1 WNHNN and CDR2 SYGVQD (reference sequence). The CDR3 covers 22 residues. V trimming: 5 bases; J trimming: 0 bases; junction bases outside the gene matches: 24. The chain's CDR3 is CASSTFVDRGDPERSSTDTQYF. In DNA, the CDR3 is TGCGCCAGCAGTACATTTGTGGACAGGGGAGACCCGGAGCGGTCTAGCACAGATACGCAGTATTTT.

The CDR3 here is CASSVSVTGANVLTF. The CDR3 DNA is TGTGCCAGCAGCGTAAGTGTCACTGGGGCCAACGTCCTGACTTTC. This rearrangement joins TRBV9 to TRBJ2-6; D unresolved. The CDR3 has 15 amino acids. The germline gives CDR1 SGDLS, CDR2 YYNGEE. The V end was cut by 1 base, the J end by 2 bases, with 7 bases between.

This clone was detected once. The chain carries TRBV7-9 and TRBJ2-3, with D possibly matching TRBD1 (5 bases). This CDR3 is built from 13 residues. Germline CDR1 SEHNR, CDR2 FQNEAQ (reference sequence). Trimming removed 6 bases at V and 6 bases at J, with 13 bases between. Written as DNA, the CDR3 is TGTGCCAGCAGATCAGGGTTGGGGGATACGCAGTATTTT. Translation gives CASRSGLGDTQYF.

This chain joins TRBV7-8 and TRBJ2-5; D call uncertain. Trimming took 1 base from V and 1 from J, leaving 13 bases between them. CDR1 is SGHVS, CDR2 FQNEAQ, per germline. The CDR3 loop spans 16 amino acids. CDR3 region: CASSLDRFQPQETQYF. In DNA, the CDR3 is TGTGCCAGCAGCTTAGATCGGTTTCAGCCCCAAGAGACCCAGTACTTC.

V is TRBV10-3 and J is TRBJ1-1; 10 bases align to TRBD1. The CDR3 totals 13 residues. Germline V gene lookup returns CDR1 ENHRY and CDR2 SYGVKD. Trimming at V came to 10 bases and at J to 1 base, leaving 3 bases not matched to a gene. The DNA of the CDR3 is TGTGCCACGGGACAGGGGTCGAACACTGAAGCTTTCTTT. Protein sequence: CATGQGSNTEAFF.

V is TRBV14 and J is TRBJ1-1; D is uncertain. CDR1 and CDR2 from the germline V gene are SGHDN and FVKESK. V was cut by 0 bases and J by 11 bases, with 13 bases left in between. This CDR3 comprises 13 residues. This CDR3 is CASSQENGPRAFF. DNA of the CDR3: TGTGCCAGCAGCCAAGAAAACGGCCCTAGGGCTTTCTTT.